Below are 18 T cell receptor beta chains sequenced from a single sample in a study of cytomegalovirus exposure and HLA in healthy donors. Vbeta (60) and Jbeta (13) primers were used in the PCR. Measured with immunoSEQ multiplex PCR; TCRdb has only the in-frame clones, and not every one. Of around 150,000 clones listed, roughly 64% are singletons. Input material: PBMCs. The origin of the receptors is a woman aged 25-40 years in good health and CMV-seropositive.

The V gene is TRBV9, the J gene TRBJ2-2, with a weak D call TRBD1 (6 bases). The CDR3 length is 16 residues. V gave up 3 bases and J gave up 1 base, with 13 bases separating them. The germline V gene has CDR1 SGDLS and CDR2 YYNGEE. CDR3 nucleotides: TGTGCCAGCAGCGCCCCAGGGGCGATGAACACCGGGGAGCTGTTTTTT. This sequence encodes CASSAPGAMNTGELFF. Full variable domain (rest looked up from reference TRBV9 and TRBJ2-2): DSGVTQTPKHLITATGQRVTLRCSPRSGDLSVYWYQQSLDQGLQFLIQYYNGEERAKGNILERFSAQQFPDLHSELNLSSLELGDSALYFCASSAPGAMNTGELFFGEGSRLTVL.

The rearrangement uses TRBV30 and TRBJ2-7; 8 nucleotides align to TRBD2. This CDR3 comprises 16 residues. Per germline, CDR1 GTSNPN and CDR2 SVGIG (reference sequence). CDR3 nucleotide sequence: TGTGGGGCGGAAACTAGCGGAACCTACCTACGCTACGAGCAGTACTTC. Residues: CGAETSGTYLRYEQYF.

This rearrangement joins TRBV5-1 to TRBJ1-3; no firm D call. There are 12 residues in the CDR3. CDR1 is SGHRS and CDR2 is YFSETQ in the germline V gene. Between the trimmed V and J ends, which lost 7 bases and 2 bases, there was a span of 7 bases. CDR3 sequence (DNA): TGCGCCAGCTCCCCGGCTGGAAACACCATATATTTT. Its translation: CASSPAGNTIYF. Using reference TRBV5-1 and TRBJ1-3 for the parts outside the CDR3, the full variable domain is KAGVTQTPRYLIKTRGQQVTLSCSPISGHRSVSWYQQTPGQGLQFLFEYFSETQRNKGNFPGRFSGRQFSNSRSEMNVSTLELGDSALYLCASSPAGNTIYFGEGSWLTVV.

V usage is TRBV5-1 and J usage is TRBJ2-5; 8 nucleotides align to TRBD2. Germline CDR1 reads SGHRS; CDR2 reads YFSETQ. This CDR3 is built from 15 residues. Trimming removed 3 bases from V and 5 bases from J; junction bases left unmatched: 9. The DNA of the CDR3 is TGCGCCAGCAGCTCGCCAGGACTAGCCGGGGAGACCCAGTACTTC. It yields the protein CASSSPGLAGETQYF. The full variable domain, rest sourced from reference TRBV5-1 and TRBJ2-5, is KAGVTQTPRYLIKTRGQQVTLSCSPISGHRSVSWYQQTPGQGLQFLFEYFSETQRNKGNFPGRFSGRQFSNSRSEMNVSTLELGDSALYLCASSSPGLAGETQYFGPGTRLLVL.

This chain links TRBV27 with TRBJ2-5; 8 bases align to TRBD1. Germline CDR1 MNHEY, CDR2 SMNVEV (reference sequence). V shed 1 base and J 5 bases; nucleotides not matched to a gene: 9. The length of the CDR3 is 16 residues. The CDR3 is CASSLYRGTPGETQYF. The DNA of the CDR3 is TGTGCCAGCAGTTTATACAGGGGGACCCCCGGCGAGACCCAGTACTTC.

This clone has just a few counts. CDR3 sequence (DNA): TGCGCCAGCAGCTTGGAGGGGGAGGGGGGGTCTTTCTTT. Protein product: CASSLEGEGGSFF. The chain combines TRBV5-1 with TRBJ1-1; TRBD1 is a possible D gene (6 bases). Trimming cost V 0 bases and J 12 bases, with 15 bases left between them. This CDR3 has 13 residues. The germline gives CDR1 SGHRS, CDR2 YFSETQ.

The rearrangement uses TRBV6-5 and TRBJ2-1; TRBD2 aligns across 9 bases. The CDR3 length is 16 residues. Trimming took 4 bases from V and 3 from J; bases not matched to a gene: 7. CDR1 and CDR2 from the germline V gene are MNHEY and SVGAGI. The CDR3 sequence is CASSSIAGVGYNEQFF. For the CDR3, the DNA is TGTGCCAGCAGTTCAATAGCGGGAGTCGGCTACAATGAGCAGTTCTTC.

The chain joins TRBV6-5 to TRBJ1-2, with 7 bases matching TRBD1. Germline V gene data show CDR1 as MNHEY and CDR2 as SVGAGI. V lost 6 bases and J lost 5; bases outside the gene matches: 9. The CDR3 totals 14 residues. CDR3 region: CASSQDRDWYGYTF. The CDR3 DNA is TGTGCCAGCAGCCAAGACAGGGATTGGTATGGCTACACCTTC.

This clone was recorded a few times. The chain has TRBV7-6 and TRBJ2-5; 8 bases are a match to TRBD2. V trimming: 4 bases; J trimming: 1 base; junction bases outside the gene matches: 5. This CDR3 is built from 15 residues. The V gene's germline CDR1 is SGHVS and CDR2 FNYEAQ. The CDR3 DNA reads as TGTGCCAGCAGCTGGTCCGGGGGGGCCCAAGAGACCCAGTACTTC. The encoded protein is CASSWSGGAQETQYF.

The J gene is TRBJ2-7, the V gene TRBV6-5, with 12 bases that match TRBD2. The trim removed 6 bases at V and 4 bases at J, leaving 7 bases unmatched. Germline V gene data show CDR1 as MNHEY and CDR2 as SVGAGI. The CDR3 sequence is 15 residues long. This CDR3 reads CASRQLAGGRYEQYF. The CDR3 nucleotides read TGTGCCAGCAGACAACTAGCGGGAGGCCGGTACGAGCAGTACTTC.

This chain joins TRBV5-1 and TRBJ1-2; D gene unclear. CDR3 length: 15 residues. The germline CDR1 and CDR2 sequences are SGHRS and YFSETQ. V lost 0 bases, J lost 6 bases, and 15 bases lay in between. The CDR3 nucleotides read TGCGCCAGCAGCTTGGGTGGAGTGGGTCTTAATGGCTACACCTTC. It specifies CASSLGGVGLNGYTF.

This clone showed up just a few times. The V and J genes are TRBV20-1 and TRBJ2-7; no clear D gene. Germline lookup yields CDR1 DFQATT and CDR2 SNEGSKA (reference sequence). Trimming stripped 5 bases from V and 3 bases from J, with 8 bases between. The CDR3 has 11 amino acids. CDR3 in amino acids: CSAPLHYEQYF. The CDR3 DNA follows: TGCAGTGCTCCACTACACTACGAGCAGTACTTC.

The chain is built from TRBV13 and TRBJ2-1, with a weak D call TRBD1 (5 bases). CDR1 and CDR2 from the germline V gene are PRHDT and FYEKMQ (reference sequence). Trimming left V 2 bases short and J 7 bases short, with 12 bases between. This CDR3 contains 14 residues. Here the CDR3 DNA reads TGTGCCAGCAGCTTATACCAGGGTGGGAATGAGCAGTTCTTC. This gives the protein CASSLYQGGNEQFF.

This clone was counted between two and nine times. This sequence joins TRBV9 and TRBJ2-3, with 10 bases identical to TRBD1. Germline CDR1 and CDR2: SGDLS and YYNGEE. V lost 5 bases, J lost 5 bases, and 5 bases stayed unmatched. The length of the CDR3 is 14 residues. The CDR3 here is CASRGQGGGDTQYF. Here the CDR3 DNA reads TGTGCCAGCAGAGGACAGGGGGGTGGAGATACGCAGTATTTT.

V is TRBV7-9 and J is TRBJ1-1; D call uncertain. V lost 4 bases, J lost 11 bases, and 11 bases lay in between. The CDR3 has 11 residues. Germline V gene lookup returns CDR1 SEHNR and CDR2 FQNEAQ (reference sequence). CDR3 residues: CASSSPPVAFF. The CDR3 DNA reads as TGTGCCAGCAGCTCCCCCCCCGTGGCTTTCTTT.

This clone appeared a single time. V is TRBV5-1 and J is TRBJ1-1; 8 nucleotides align to TRBD1. V shed 4 bases, J shed 2 bases, and the junction held 7 bases outside the gene matches. Germline V lookup: CDR1 SGHRS, CDR2 YFSETQ. This CDR3 spans 15 amino acids. The CDR3 here is CASSPLGQGNTEAFF. The CDR3 DNA sequence: TGCGCCAGCAGCCCATTAGGACAGGGCAACACTGAAGCTTTCTTT.

Only a few counts were recorded for this clone. The gene calls are TRBV2 and TRBJ1-5; D remains unclear. The germline V and J ends were trimmed by 6 bases and 0 bases, with 12 bases remaining between them. The CDR3 has 15 residues. The germline CDR1 and CDR2 sequences are SNHLY and FYNNEI. In nucleotides, the CDR3 is TGTGCCAGCAGGGCGGAAATGTCTAGCAATCAGCCCCAGCATTTT. Translated: CASRAEMSSNQPQHF.

The V call is TRBV28, the J call TRBJ1-6, with D possibly being TRBD1 (6 bases). V lost 2 bases and J lost 8, with 16 bases in between. In germline, CDR1 is MDHEN, CDR2 SYDVKM. CDR3 length equals 16 residues. Written as DNA, the CDR3 is TGTGCCAGCAGTTTAGTAGGCCGGACAGAGCATTCACCCCTCCACTTT. This codes for CASSLVGRTEHSPLHF.